A single sample gave rise to the 25 T cell receptor beta chains below, sequenced in a study of cytomegalovirus exposure and HLA in healthy donors. PCR employed 60 Vbeta and 13 Jbeta primers. Produced via immunoSEQ multiplex PCR; TCRdb's table is partial and in-frame only. This sample's table has approximately 150,000 clones. The sequencing sample was made of PBMCs. The receptors here all came from a woman in her thirties or forties in good health and CMV-seronegative.

J is TRBJ2-3 and V is TRBV28, with TRBD2 matching over 10 bases. V lost 6 bases to trimming and J lost 0 bases; unmatched junction nucleotides: 6. The germline V gene encodes CDR1 MDHEN and CDR2 SYDVKM. The CDR3 has 16 amino acids. CDR3 nucleotide sequence: TGTGCCAGCAGCAGAAGACTAGCGGGTAGCACAGATACGCAGTATTTT. Protein: CASSRRLAGSTDTQYF.

The chain is built from TRBV4-1 and TRBJ2-6; no definite D call. V lost 3 bases to trimming and J lost 2 bases, with 11 bases between them. This CDR3 has 16 amino acids. The V gene's germline CDR1 is MGHRA and CDR2 YSYEKL. CDR3: CASSHYLRTGANVLTF. The CDR3 DNA reads TGCGCCAGCAGCCACTACCTGAGGACTGGGGCCAACGTCCTGACTTTC.

The V and J genes are TRBV7-2 and TRBJ2-7; tentatively, D is TRBD1 (6 bases). The germline V gene encodes CDR1 SGHTA and CDR2 FQGNSA. CDR3 size: 14 residues. V was shortened by 6 bases and J by 1 base, with 13 bases between the two germline ends. For the CDR3, the DNA is TGTGCCAGCAGTTTACAGGGTACATCCTACGAGCAGTACGTC. This sequence encodes CASSLQGTSYEQYV.

The V gene is TRBV18, the J gene TRBJ1-6; perhaps TRBD1 as D (5 bases). Deletions cut 2 bases from V and 4 bases from J, with 15 bases between. The germline gives CDR1 KGHSH, CDR2 LQKENI. The CDR3 contains 17 residues. The CDR3 DNA reads as TGTGCCAGCTCACCAAACCCCTCGGGGGGATATAATTCACCCCTCCACTTT. It translates to CASSPNPSGGYNSPLHF.

The chain has TRBV7-6 and TRBJ2-1; D remains ambiguous. Germline V gives CDR1 SGHVS, CDR2 FNYEAQ. This CDR3 region has 14 residues. V gave up 6 bases and J gave up 7 bases, with 16 bases separating them. The DNA of the CDR3 is TGTGCCAGCAGTAGCCGGTTGGGTTCAAATGAGCAGTTCTTC. Its protein product is CASSSRLGSNEQFF.

This chain uses TRBV6-6 with TRBJ1-1; D remains ambiguous. V dropped 2 bases and J dropped 10 bases, with 11 bases sitting between them. This CDR3 spans 12 amino acids. The germline V gene has CDR1 MNHNY and CDR2 SVGAGI (reference sequence). For the CDR3, the DNA is TGTGCCAGCAGTTACCCGACGGGTTCAGCTTTCTTT. It codes for CASSYPTGSAFF.

V usage is TRBV7-6 and J usage is TRBJ2-5; 9 nucleotides line up with TRBD1. With V trimmed by 5 bases and J by 3 bases, 13 bases remained unmatched. The CDR3 runs 17 residues. Germline CDR1 SGHVS, CDR2 FNYEAQ. The CDR3 reads CASSHAGTGYPKETQYF. Here the CDR3 DNA reads TGTGCCAGCAGCCATGCCGGGACAGGGTATCCAAAAGAGACCCAGTACTTC.

The V and J genes are TRBV6-1 and TRBJ2-7, with a possible D match to TRBD2 (5 bases). Deletions cut 10 bases from V and 7 bases from J, with 17 bases between. Germline-derived CDR1 and CDR2 are MNHNS and SASEGT. The length of the CDR3 is 12 residues. CDR3 nucleotide sequence: TGTGCCACACGAGAGGGAACCTCTGAGCAGTACTTC. Translated: CATREGTSEQYF.

The CDR3 here is CASSEVATTQYF. CDR3 in DNA: TGTGCCAGCAGTGAAGTAGCAACCACGCAGTATTTT. V is TRBV6-1 and J is TRBJ2-3; D not certain. The length of the CDR3 is 12 residues. V was clipped by 1 base and J by 9 bases, with 8 bases between them. In germline, CDR1 is MNHNS, CDR2 SASEGT.

The chain joins TRBV10-1 to TRBJ1-1; perhaps TRBD1 as D (6 bases). V lost 1 base and J lost 1, with 7 bases in between. Germline V gene lookup returns CDR1 WNHNN and CDR2 SYGVQD (reference sequence). The CDR3 loop spans 14 amino acids. In DNA, the CDR3 is TGCGCCAGCAGTGAGTGGACAGAGAACACTGAAGCTTTCTTT. This encodes CASSEWTENTEAFF.

The chain combines TRBV5-1 with TRBJ2-2, with a weak D call TRBD1 (6 bases). Germline loops: CDR1 SGHRS, CDR2 YFSETQ. The CDR3 covers 16 residues. V lost 4 bases and J 4 bases, leaving 17 bases between the germline ends. This CDR3 reads CASSVKDSRRTGELFF. CDR3 sequence (DNA): TGCGCCAGCAGCGTCAAGGACAGCCGGCGCACCGGGGAGCTGTTTTTT.

This chain uses TRBV10-3 with TRBJ2-1; 8 bases are a match to TRBD2. Germline V CDR1 and CDR2: ENHRY, SYGVKD. The V and J ends lost 6 bases and 6 bases, in that order; junction bases with no gene match: 7. The CDR3 length is 14 residues. CDR3 DNA sequence: TGTGCCATCAGCGGGGGGGCCAGGAGCAATGAGCAGTTCTTC. Translated: CAISGGARSNEQFF.

CDR3 in DNA: TGTGCCAGCAGTTTAAAGGGGGCTGGAAACACCATATATTTT. It specifies CASSLKGAGNTIYF. V usage is TRBV28 and J usage is TRBJ1-3; D may be TRBD1 (6 bases). V was pared by 2 bases and J by 2 bases, with 7 bases between. The CDR3 is 14 residues long. Germline V lookup: CDR1 MDHEN, CDR2 SYDVKM. Looking up the rest from reference TRBV28 and TRBJ1-3 gives the full variable domain: DVKVTQSSRYLVKRTGEKVFLECVQDMDHENMFWYRQDPGLGLRLIYFSYDVKMKEKGDIPEGYSVSREKKERFSLILESASTNQTSMYLCASSLKGAGNTIYFGEGSWLTVV.

CDR3 coding DNA: TGTGCCAGCAGTTGGGACAGGGGAAACTGGGATTCACCCCTCCACTTT. Translation gives CASSWDRGNWDSPLHF. J is TRBJ1-6 and V is TRBV6-5; TRBD1 matches at 10 bases. CDR3 length: 16 amino acids. Germline V CDR1 and CDR2: MNHEY, SVGAGI. V shed 4 bases and J 8 bases; nucleotides not matched to a gene: 8.

The chain has TRBV6-1 and TRBJ1-1; no reliable D call. This CDR3 contains 13 residues. Germline V gene sequence: CDR1 MNHNS, CDR2 SASEGT. Trimming left V 1 base short and J 2 bases short, with 5 bases between. CDR3 DNA sequence: TGTGCCAGCAGTGAAGGGGCAAACACTGAAGCTTTCTTT. It yields the protein CASSEGANTEAFF.

This chain joins TRBV29-1 and TRBJ2-7, with 8 bases fitting TRBD2. CDR3 length: 14 amino acids. J lost 9 bases, V lost 7 bases, and 17 bases had no gene match. The germline CDR1 and CDR2 sequences are SQVTM and ANQGSEA. CDR3 nucleotide sequence: TGCAGCGCTTCGCCGGGGATGGTAGCGGGGACGCAGTACTTC. Encoded protein: CSASPGMVAGTQYF.

The chain carries TRBV11-2 and TRBJ1-4; D not resolved. V lost 3 bases to trimming and J lost 0 bases, with 5 bases between them. This CDR3 spans 14 amino acids. Germline CDR1 and CDR2: SGHAT and FQNNGV. The CDR3 DNA is TGTGCCAGCAGCTTTTATTCAACTAATGAAAAACTGTTTTTT. It translates to CASSFYSTNEKLFF.

The chain joins TRBV18 to TRBJ1-2, with 9 bases identical to TRBD1. The CDR3 has 15 amino acids. The junction had 12 bases not matched to a gene; V was cut back by 5 bases and J by 8 bases. From germline, CDR1 is KGHSH and CDR2 LQKENI. CDR3 bases: TGTGCCAGCTCAACGGAGTCGACAGGGGGTAACGGCTACACCTTC. Residues: CASSTESTGGNGYTF.

The chain is built from TRBV5-1 and TRBJ1-1; 9 bases are a match to TRBD1. The length of the CDR3 is 13 residues. V lost 6 bases and J lost 3; bases outside the gene matches: 3. Germline-derived CDR1 and CDR2 are SGHRS and YFSETQ. The CDR3 coding sequence is TGCGCCAGCAACACAGGGGGCTACACTGAAGCTTTCTTT. It specifies CASNTGGYTEAFF.

This rearrangement joins TRBV7-2 to TRBJ1-1, with D tentatively TRBD1 (5 bases). V lost 5 bases and J lost 10, with 14 bases in between. CDR3 length: 12 amino acids. Germline loops: CDR1 SGHTA, CDR2 FQGNSA. CDR3 sequence: CASSDQGSRAFF. Written as DNA, the CDR3 is TGTGCCAGCAGCGATCAGGGATCTAGAGCTTTCTTT.

The J gene is TRBJ1-1, the V gene TRBV29-1, with no clear D. Germline CDR1 reads SQVTM; CDR2 reads ANQGSEA. The CDR3 has 13 residues. Deletions cut 5 bases from V and 3 bases from J, with 13 bases between. The chain's CDR3 is CSVNPESDTEAFF. In DNA form, the CDR3 reads TGCAGCGTTAATCCAGAATCCGACACTGAAGCTTTCTTT.

The chain uses TRBV7-9 and TRBJ2-1; no reliable D call. The CDR3 runs 12 residues. In germline, CDR1 is SEHNR, CDR2 FQNEAQ (reference sequence). The ends were cut back, 3 bases at V and 5 bases at J, with 5 bases in the middle. The CDR3 DNA sequence: TGTGCCAGCAGCTTCCTAGACAATGAGCAGTTCTTC. Its protein product is CASSFLDNEQFF.

The J gene is TRBJ1-6, the V gene TRBV28; no clear D gene. Trimming took 2 bases from V and 3 from J, leaving 8 bases between them. The CDR3 runs to 15 residues. Germline CDR1 reads MDHEN; CDR2 reads SYDVKM. DNA for the CDR3: TGTGCCAGCAGTTTAGAGTACCTCTATAATTCACCCCTCCACTTT. As protein: CASSLEYLYNSPLHF.

This chain joins TRBV7-2 and TRBJ2-7; 9 bases match TRBD2. This CDR3 spans 15 amino acids. CDR1 is SGHTA, CDR2 FQGNSA, per germline. With 0 bases clipped from V and 3 bases from J, the junction kept 3 bases outside the gene matches. The CDR3 loop reads CASSLAAGGFYEQYF. In nucleotides, the CDR3 is TGTGCCAGCAGCTTAGCAGCGGGGGGCTTCTACGAGCAGTACTTC.

V gene TRBV5-1 combines with J gene TRBJ1-4; TRBD1 aligns across 8 bases. Per germline, CDR1 SGHRS and CDR2 YFSETQ. V was clipped by 4 bases and J by 5 bases; unmatched bases: 4. There are 14 residues in the CDR3. CDR3 protein: CASSVPGGNEKLFF. The CDR3 DNA is TGCGCCAGCAGCGTCCCAGGGGGCAATGAAAAACTGTTTTTT. The full variable domain, completed using reference TRBV5-1 and TRBJ1-4, is KAGVTQTPRYLIKTRGQQVTLSCSPISGHRSVSWYQQTPGQGLQFLFEYFSETQRNKGNFPGRFSGRQFSNSRSEMNVSTLELGDSALYLCASSVPGGNEKLFFGSGTQLSVL.